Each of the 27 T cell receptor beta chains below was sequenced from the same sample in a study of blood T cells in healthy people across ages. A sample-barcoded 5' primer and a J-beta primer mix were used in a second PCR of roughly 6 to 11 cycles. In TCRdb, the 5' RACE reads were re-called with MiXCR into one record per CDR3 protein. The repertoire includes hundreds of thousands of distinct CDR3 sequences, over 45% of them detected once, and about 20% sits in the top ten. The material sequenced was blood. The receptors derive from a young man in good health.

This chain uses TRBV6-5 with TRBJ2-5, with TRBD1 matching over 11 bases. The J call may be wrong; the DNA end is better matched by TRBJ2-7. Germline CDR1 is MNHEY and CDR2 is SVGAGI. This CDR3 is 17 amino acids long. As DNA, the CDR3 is TGTGCCAGCAGTTACTCGAGGGGGACAGGGGGGTCCTACGAGCAGTACTTC. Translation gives CASSYSRGTGGSYEQYF.

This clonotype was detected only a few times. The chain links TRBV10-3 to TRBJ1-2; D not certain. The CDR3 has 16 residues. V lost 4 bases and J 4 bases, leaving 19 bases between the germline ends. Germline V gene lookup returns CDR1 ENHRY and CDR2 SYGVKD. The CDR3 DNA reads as TGTGCCATCAGTGGTACAGTAGCCATTAACTCCTATGGCTACACCTTC. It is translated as CAISGTVAINSYGYTF.

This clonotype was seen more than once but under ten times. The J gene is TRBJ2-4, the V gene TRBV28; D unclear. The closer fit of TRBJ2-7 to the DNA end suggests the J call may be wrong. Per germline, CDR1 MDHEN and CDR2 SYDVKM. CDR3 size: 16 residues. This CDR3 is CASRQLSTSLTYEQYF. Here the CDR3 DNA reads TGTGCCAGCAGGCAGCTCTCGACATCGCTTACCTACGAGCAGTACTTC.

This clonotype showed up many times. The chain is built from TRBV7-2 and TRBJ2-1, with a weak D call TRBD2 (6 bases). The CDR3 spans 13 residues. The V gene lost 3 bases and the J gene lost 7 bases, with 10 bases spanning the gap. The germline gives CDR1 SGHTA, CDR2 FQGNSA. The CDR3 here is CASSFRRDNEQFF. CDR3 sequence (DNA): TGTGCCAGCAGCTTCCGGAGGGATAATGAGCAGTTCTTC. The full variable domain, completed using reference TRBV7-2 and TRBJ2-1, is GAGVSQSPSNKVTEKGKDVELRCDPISGHTALYWYRQSLGQGLEFLIYFQGNSAPDKSGLPSDRFSAERTGGSVSTLTIQRTQQEDSAVYLCASSFRRDNEQFFGPGTRLTVL.

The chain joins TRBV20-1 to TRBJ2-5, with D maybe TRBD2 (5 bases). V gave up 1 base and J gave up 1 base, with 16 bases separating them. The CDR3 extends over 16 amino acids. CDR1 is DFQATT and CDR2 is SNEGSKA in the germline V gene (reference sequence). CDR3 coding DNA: TGCAGTGCTAGAGGAGTAGCGACGGGATTCCAAGAGACCCAGTACTTC. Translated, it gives CSARGVATGFQETQYF.

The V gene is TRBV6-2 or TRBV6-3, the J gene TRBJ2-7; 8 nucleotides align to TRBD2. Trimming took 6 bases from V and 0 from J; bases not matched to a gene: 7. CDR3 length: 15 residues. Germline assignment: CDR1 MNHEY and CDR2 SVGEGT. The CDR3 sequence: CASRHSGKSSYEQYF. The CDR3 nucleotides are TGTGCCAGCAGACATAGCGGGAAAAGCTCCTACGAGCAGTACTTC.

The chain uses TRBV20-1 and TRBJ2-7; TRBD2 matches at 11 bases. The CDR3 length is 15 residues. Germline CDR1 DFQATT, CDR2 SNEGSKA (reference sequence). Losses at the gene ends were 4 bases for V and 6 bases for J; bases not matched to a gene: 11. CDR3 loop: CSATPFGLAGLEQYF. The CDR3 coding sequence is TGCAGTGCTACCCCATTCGGACTAGCGGGCCTCGAGCAGTACTTC.

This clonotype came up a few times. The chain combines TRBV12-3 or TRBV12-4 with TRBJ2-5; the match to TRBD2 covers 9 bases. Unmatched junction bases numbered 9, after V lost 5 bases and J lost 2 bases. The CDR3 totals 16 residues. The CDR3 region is CASSPLGLAAQETQYF. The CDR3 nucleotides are TGTGCCAGCAGTCCCCTGGGACTAGCCGCGCAAGAGACCCAGTACTTC.

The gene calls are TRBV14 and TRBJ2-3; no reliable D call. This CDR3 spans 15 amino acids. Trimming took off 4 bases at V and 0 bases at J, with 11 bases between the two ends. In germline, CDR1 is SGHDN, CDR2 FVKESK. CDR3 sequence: CASSPSLTSTDTQYF. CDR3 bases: TGTGCCAGCAGCCCATCCTTAACTAGCACAGATACGCAGTATTTT.

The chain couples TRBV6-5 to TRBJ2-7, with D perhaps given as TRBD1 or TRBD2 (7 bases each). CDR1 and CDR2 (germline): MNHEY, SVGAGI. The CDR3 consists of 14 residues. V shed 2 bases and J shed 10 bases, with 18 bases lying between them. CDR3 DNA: TGTGCCAGCAGTTACGCTTCAGGGGGGAGGGACCAGTACTTC. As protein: CASSYASGGRDQYF.

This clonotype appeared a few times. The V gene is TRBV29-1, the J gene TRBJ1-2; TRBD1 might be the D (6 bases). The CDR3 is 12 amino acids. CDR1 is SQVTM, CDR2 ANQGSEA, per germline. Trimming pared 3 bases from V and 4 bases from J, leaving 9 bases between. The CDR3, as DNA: TGCAGCGTTGAGAGGGGGGTCTATGGCTACACCTTC. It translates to CSVERGVYGYTF.

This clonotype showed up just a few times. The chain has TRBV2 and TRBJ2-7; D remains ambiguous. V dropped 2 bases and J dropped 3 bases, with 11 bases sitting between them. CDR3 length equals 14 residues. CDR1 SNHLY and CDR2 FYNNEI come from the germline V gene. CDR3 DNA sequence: TGTGCCAGCAGTGAATACCGGATGCTCTACGAGCAGTACTTC. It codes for CASSEYRMLYEQYF.

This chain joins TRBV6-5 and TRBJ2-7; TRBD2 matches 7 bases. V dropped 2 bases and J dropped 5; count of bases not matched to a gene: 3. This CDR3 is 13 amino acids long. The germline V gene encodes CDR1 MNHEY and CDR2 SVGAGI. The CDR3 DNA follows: TGTGCCAGCAGTTACGGTGCGGGAGACGAGCAGTACTTC. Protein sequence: CASSYGAGDEQYF.

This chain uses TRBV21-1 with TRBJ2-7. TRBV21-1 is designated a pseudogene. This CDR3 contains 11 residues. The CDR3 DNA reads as TGTGCCAGCAGATCGGTAAACGAGCAGTACTTC. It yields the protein CASRSVNEQYF.

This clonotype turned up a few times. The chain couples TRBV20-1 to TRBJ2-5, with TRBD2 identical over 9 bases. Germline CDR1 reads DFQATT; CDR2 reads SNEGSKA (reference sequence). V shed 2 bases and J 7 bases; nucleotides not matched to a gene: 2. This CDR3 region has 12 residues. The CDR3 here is CSARLAGMTQYF. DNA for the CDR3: TGCAGTGCTAGACTAGCGGGGATGACCCAGTACTTC.

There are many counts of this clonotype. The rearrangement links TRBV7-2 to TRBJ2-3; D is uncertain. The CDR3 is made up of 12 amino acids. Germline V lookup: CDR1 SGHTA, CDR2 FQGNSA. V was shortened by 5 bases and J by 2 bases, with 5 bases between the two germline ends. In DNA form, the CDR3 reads TGTGCCAGCAGCACCTACACAGATACGCAGTATTTT. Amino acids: CASSTYTDTQYF.

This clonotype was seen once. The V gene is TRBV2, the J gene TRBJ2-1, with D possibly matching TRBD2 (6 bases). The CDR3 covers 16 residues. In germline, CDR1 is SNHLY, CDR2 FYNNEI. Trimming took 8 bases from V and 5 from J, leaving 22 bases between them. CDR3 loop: CASLRVGGQRHNEQFF. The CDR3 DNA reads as TGTGCCAGCCTCAGGGTTGGAGGGCAACGACACAATGAGCAGTTCTTC.

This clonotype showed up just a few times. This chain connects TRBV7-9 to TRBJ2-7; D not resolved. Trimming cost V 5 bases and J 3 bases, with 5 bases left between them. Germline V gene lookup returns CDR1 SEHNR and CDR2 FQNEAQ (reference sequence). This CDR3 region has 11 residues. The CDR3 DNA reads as TGTGCCAGCAGCAAGAGCTACGAGCAGTACTTC. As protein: CASSKSYEQYF.

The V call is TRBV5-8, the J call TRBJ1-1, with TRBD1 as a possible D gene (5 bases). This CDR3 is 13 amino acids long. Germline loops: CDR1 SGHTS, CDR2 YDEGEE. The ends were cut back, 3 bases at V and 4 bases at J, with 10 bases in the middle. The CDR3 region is CASSYRTPTEAFF. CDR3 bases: TGTGCCAGCAGCTACCGGACACCCACTGAAGCTTTCTTT.

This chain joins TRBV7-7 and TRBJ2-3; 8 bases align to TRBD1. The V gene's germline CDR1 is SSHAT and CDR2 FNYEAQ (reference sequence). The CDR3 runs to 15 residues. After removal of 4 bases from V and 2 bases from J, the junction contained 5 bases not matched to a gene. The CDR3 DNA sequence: TGTGCCAGCAGCTCCCGGACAGGGCTCACAGATACGCAGTATTTT. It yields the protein CASSSRTGLTDTQYF.

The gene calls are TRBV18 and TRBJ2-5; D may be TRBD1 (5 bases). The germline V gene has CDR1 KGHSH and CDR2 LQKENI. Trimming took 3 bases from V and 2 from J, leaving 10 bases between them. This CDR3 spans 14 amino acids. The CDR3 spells CASSPGAAQETQYF. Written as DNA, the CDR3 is TGTGCCAGCTCACCTGGGGCAGCTCAAGAGACCCAGTACTTC.

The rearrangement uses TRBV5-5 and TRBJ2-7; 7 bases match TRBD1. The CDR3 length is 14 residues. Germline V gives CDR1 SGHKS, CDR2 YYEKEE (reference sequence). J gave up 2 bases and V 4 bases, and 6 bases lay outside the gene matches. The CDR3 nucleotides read TGTGCCAGCAGCCCGACAGGGTTACCCTACGAGCAGTACTTC. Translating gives CASSPTGLPYEQYF.

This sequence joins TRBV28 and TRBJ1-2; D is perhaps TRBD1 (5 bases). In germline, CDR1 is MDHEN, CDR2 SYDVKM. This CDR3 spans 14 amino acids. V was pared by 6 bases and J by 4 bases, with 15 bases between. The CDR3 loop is CASSAGATVYGYTF. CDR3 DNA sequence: TGTGCCAGCAGCGCCGGCGCGACAGTCTATGGCTACACCTTC.

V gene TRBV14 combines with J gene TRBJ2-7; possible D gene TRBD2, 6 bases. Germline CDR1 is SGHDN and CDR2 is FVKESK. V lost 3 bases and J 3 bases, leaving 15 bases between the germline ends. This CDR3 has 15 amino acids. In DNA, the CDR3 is TGTGCCAGCAGCCACGGGGCAGGAGGGATCTACGAGCAGTACTTC. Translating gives CASSHGAGGIYEQYF.

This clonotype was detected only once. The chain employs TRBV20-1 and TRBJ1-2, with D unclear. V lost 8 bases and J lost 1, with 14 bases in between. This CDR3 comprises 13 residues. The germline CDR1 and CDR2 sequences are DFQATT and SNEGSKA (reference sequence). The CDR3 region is CSTKGGFNYGYTF. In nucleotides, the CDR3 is TGCAGTACCAAAGGCGGTTTTAACTATGGCTACACCTTC.

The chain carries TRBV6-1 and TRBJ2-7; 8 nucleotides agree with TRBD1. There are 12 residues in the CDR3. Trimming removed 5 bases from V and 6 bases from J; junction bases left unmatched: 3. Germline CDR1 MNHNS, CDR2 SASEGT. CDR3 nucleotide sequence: TGTGCCAGCAGTTTTGGACAGGGCGAGCAGTACTTC. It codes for CASSFGQGEQYF.

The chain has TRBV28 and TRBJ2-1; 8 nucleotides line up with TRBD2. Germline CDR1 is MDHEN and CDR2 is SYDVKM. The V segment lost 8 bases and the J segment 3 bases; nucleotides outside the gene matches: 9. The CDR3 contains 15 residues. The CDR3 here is CASRVAGGIYNEQFF. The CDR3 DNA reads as TGTGCCAGCCGAGTCGCGGGAGGCATCTACAATGAGCAGTTCTTC.